These 29 T cell receptor beta chains came from one sample sequenced in a study of CD8 T cells in cerebrospinal fluid in Alzheimer's disease. TCRdb reanalyzed the 10x single-cell sequencing reads and collapses them to one entry per CDR3 protein, without DNA. The sample data list over a thousand distinct CDR3 sequences. Sequenced input: cerebrospinal fluid. The receptor set was obtained from a human donor with Alzheimer's disease.

The chain has TRBV20-1 and TRBJ1-5. Germline CDR1 reads DFQATT; CDR2 reads SNEGSKA (reference sequence). The CDR3 contains 14 residues. The CDR3: CSARDLEGYQPQHF.

In terms of frequency, this clonotype is medium-sized. V is TRBV20-1 and J is TRBJ1-2. The CDR3 has 14 amino acids. Germline CDR1 reads DFQATT; CDR2 reads SNEGSKA (reference sequence). The CDR3 here is CSARDLAESYGYTF.

Measured by frequency, this clonotype is medium-sized. This chain uses TRBV30 with TRBJ2-1; TCRdb proposes TRBD1, but this gene call is untestable without DNA. Per the germline V gene, CDR1 is GTSNPN and CDR2 is SVGIG (reference sequence). This CDR3 has 15 amino acids. The CDR3 spells CAWSPGTGGYNEQFF.

This clonotype is identified as medium-sized from frequency. The chain couples TRBV20-1 to TRBJ2-1; TCRdb's D call of TRBD2 is untestable without DNA. The CDR3 is 14 amino acids. CDR1 is DFQATT and CDR2 is SNEGSKA in the germline V gene (reference sequence). CDR3 region: CSAPRGSGNNEQFF.

Its frequency marks this clonotype as medium-sized. J is TRBJ1-1 and V is TRBV13; TCRdb's assignment of TRBD1 cannot be checked, as there is no DNA. Germline V gives CDR1 PRHDT, CDR2 FYEKMQ (reference sequence). The CDR3 loop spans 15 amino acids. The CDR3 sequence is CASSNLQGMNTEAFF.

This chain uses TRBV6-5 with TRBJ2-2; the TCRdb D gene call, TRBD2, has no DNA to confirm it. The CDR3 runs to 16 residues. The V gene's germline CDR1 is MNHEY and CDR2 SVGAGI. The CDR3: CASSLARVDATGELFF.

This clonotype is classed as medium-sized by frequency. The J gene is TRBJ2-5, the V gene TRBV7-2; TCRdb lists TRBD2, though no DNA is available to test this call. Germline CDR1 and CDR2: SGHTA and FQGNSA. CDR3 length: 17 amino acids. CDR3 sequence reads: CASSLSLAGMYQETQYF.

This clonotype counts as large (0.1 to 1%) by frequency. The chain links TRBV3-1 to TRBJ1-5. Germline V gene data show CDR1 as LGHDT and CDR2 as YNNKEL (reference sequence). The CDR3 consists of 14 residues. The CDR3: CASSLGRQNQPQHF.

Considering frequency, this clonotype is medium-sized. The V call is TRBV18, the J call TRBJ1-4. From germline, CDR1 is KGHSH and CDR2 LQKENI. The CDR3 totals 14 residues. The chain's CDR3 is CASSPQGTNEKLFF.

Considering frequency, this clonotype is large (0.1 to 1%). This sequence joins TRBV2 and TRBJ2-3; as DNA is missing, the TRBD2 call by TCRdb cannot be tested. Germline V gene lookup returns CDR1 SNHLY and CDR2 FYNNEI. The CDR3 runs to 19 residues. The chain's CDR3 is CASSAFTLDGGGAYHAQYF.

This chain connects TRBV20-1 to TRBJ2-7; TCRdb's assignment of TRBD1 cannot be checked, as there is no DNA. This CDR3 comprises 15 residues. Germline CDR1 is DFQATT and CDR2 is SNEGSKA (reference sequence). CDR3 loop: CSAAPGTGGMYEQYF.

This clonotype is medium-sized (0.01 to 0.1%) by frequency. This rearrangement joins TRBV10-3 to TRBJ1-2; TCRdb's assignment of TRBD1 cannot be checked, as there is no DNA. The CDR3 is made up of 13 amino acids. The V gene's germline CDR1 is ENHRY and CDR2 SYGVKD. CDR3 protein: CAISESQGEGYTF.

CDR3 residues: CASRTDRTYGYTF. The V call is TRBV2, the J call TRBJ1-2; without DNA, the TCRdb call of TRBD1 cannot be checked. The CDR3 runs 13 residues. Germline V gene sequence: CDR1 SNHLY, CDR2 FYNNEI.

The chain employs TRBV19 and TRBJ2-7; TCRdb designates TRBD2, a call that cannot be tested without DNA. Germline CDR1 LNHDA, CDR2 SQIVND (reference sequence). The CDR3 covers 15 residues. The chain's CDR3 is CASSIAAARSYEQYF.

This clonotype is deemed medium-sized by its frequency. The chain carries TRBV7-3 and TRBJ2-3. This CDR3 contains 13 residues. CDR1 is SGHTA, CDR2 FQGTGA, per germline. The CDR3 protein is CASSLMATDTQYF.

This clonotype is identified as medium-sized from frequency. The V and J genes are TRBV7-9 and TRBJ2-7. CDR3 size: 14 residues. The germline gives CDR1 SEHNR, CDR2 FQNEAQ (reference sequence). CDR3 in amino acids: CASSPHGLSYEQYF.

This clonotype counts as medium-sized by frequency. The V gene is TRBV20-1, the J gene TRBJ2-5; TCRdb outputs TRBD1, but without DNA this stays unchecked. Germline values: CDR1 DFQATT, CDR2 SNEGSKA (reference sequence). The length of the CDR3 is 13 residues. The CDR3 loop reads CSHLGGRGETQYF.

This clonotype is medium-sized by frequency. The genes are TRBV7-8 and TRBJ1-2. The CDR3 is made up of 15 amino acids. Germline-derived CDR1 and CDR2 are SGHVS and FQNEAQ. CDR3 protein: CASSPPEPTNYGYTF. The variable domain in full, completed from reference TRBV7-8 and TRBJ1-2, reads GAGVSQSPRYKVAKRGQDVALRCDPISGHVSLFWYQQALGQGPEFLTYFQNEAQLDKSGLPSDRFFAERPEGSVSTLKIQRTQQEDSAVYLCASSPPEPTNYGYTFGSGTRLTVV.

In terms of frequency, this clonotype is medium-sized. V and J are TRBV6-5 and TRBJ1-3; as DNA is missing, the TRBD1 call by TCRdb cannot be tested. Per germline, CDR1 MNHEY and CDR2 SVGAGI. The CDR3 is 17 amino acids. CDR3 in amino acids: CASSGRLQGTAGNTIYF.

Frequency places this clonotype as medium-sized. The V call is TRBV7-8, the J call TRBJ2-7; the TCRdb call, TRBD2, lacks DNA for checking. CDR1 and CDR2 (germline): SGHVS, FQNEAQ. CDR3 length: 14 residues. CDR3 sequence: CASSLEGPGYEQYF.

The V call is TRBV7-2, the J call TRBJ2-3; TCRdb indicates TRBD1, and absent DNA this call remains unverified. This CDR3 has 13 residues. The V gene's germline CDR1 is SGHTA and CDR2 FQGNSA. CDR3 loop: CASSLVGGDTQYF. Using reference TRBV7-2 and TRBJ2-3 for the parts outside the CDR3, the full variable domain is GAGVSQSPSNKVTEKGKDVELRCDPISGHTALYWYRQSLGQGLEFLIYFQGNSAPDKSGLPSDRFSAERTGGSVSTLTIQRTQQEDSAVYLCASSLVGGDTQYFGPGTRLTVL.

This clonotype is deemed large by its frequency. The chain is built from TRBV6-2 or TRBV6-3 and TRBJ1-1; TCRdb selects TRBD1, and the lack of DNA leaves this call unchecked. The CDR3 totals 14 residues. Germline V gene sequence: CDR1 MNHEY, CDR2 SVGEGT. CDR3 protein: CASSVDRLNTEAFF.

This chain joins TRBV27 and TRBJ2-5; as DNA is missing, the TRBD2 call by TCRdb cannot be tested. The length of the CDR3 is 13 residues. Germline V gene sequence: CDR1 MNHEY, CDR2 SMNVEV (reference sequence). CDR3: CVSSLGLAETQYF.

This clonotype registers medium-sized by frequency. The gene calls are TRBV3-1 and TRBJ1-2; TCRdb lists TRBD1, though no DNA is available to test this call. The V gene's germline CDR1 is LGHDT and CDR2 YNNKEL (reference sequence). CDR3 length: 14 amino acids. CDR3 sequence: CASSRGGQGAGYTF.

This clonotype registers large by frequency. The rearrangement joins TRBV7-9 to TRBJ2-2; the TCRdb D gene call, TRBD2, has no DNA to confirm it. This CDR3 region has 15 residues. In germline, CDR1 is SEHNR, CDR2 FQNEAQ (reference sequence). CDR3 sequence reads: CASSFTSGRAGELFF.

This clonotype counts as large (0.1 to 1%) by frequency. The chain carries TRBV6-2 or TRBV6-3 and TRBJ1-5; the TCRdb call, TRBD1, lacks DNA for checking. CDR1 is MNHEY, CDR2 SVGEGT, per germline. This CDR3 region has 16 residues. CDR3: CASSPPRAGRNQPQHF.

This clonotype counts as medium-sized by frequency. The chain employs TRBV3-1 and TRBJ1-3; TCRdb gives TRBD1 as the D gene, but with no DNA this cannot be confirmed. This CDR3 has 14 residues. The germline V gene encodes CDR1 LGHDT and CDR2 YNNKEL (reference sequence). The CDR3: CASSLTGVSNTIYF.

By frequency, this clonotype registers medium-sized (0.01 to 0.1%). The chain combines TRBV3-1 with TRBJ1-5; TCRdb selects TRBD1, and the lack of DNA leaves this call unchecked. This CDR3 is built from 15 residues. Germline V gives CDR1 LGHDT, CDR2 YNNKEL (reference sequence). The CDR3 reads CASSGTGNSNQPQHF.

This clonotype registers large by frequency. The chain recombines TRBV20-1 with TRBJ2-5; TCRdb indicates TRBD1, and absent DNA this call remains unverified. This CDR3 has 13 amino acids. From germline, CDR1 is DFQATT and CDR2 SNEGSKA (reference sequence). This CDR3 reads CSARRGAGETQYF.